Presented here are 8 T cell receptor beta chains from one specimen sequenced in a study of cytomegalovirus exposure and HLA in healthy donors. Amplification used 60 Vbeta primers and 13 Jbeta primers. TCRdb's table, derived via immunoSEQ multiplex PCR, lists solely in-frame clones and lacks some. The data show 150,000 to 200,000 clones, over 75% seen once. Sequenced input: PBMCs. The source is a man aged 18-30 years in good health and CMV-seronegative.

This CDR3 reads CASSLRGHLAGELFF. The CDR3 DNA follows: TGTGCCAGCAGCTTGAGAGGACACCTCGCCGGGGAGCTGTTTTTT. The V and J genes are TRBV5-4 and TRBJ2-2; tentative D call: TRBD1 (5 bases). With 1 base removed from V and 6 bases from J, the gap between germline ends came to 13 bases. Per the germline V gene, CDR1 is SGHNT and CDR2 is YYREEE (reference sequence). The length of the CDR3 is 15 residues.

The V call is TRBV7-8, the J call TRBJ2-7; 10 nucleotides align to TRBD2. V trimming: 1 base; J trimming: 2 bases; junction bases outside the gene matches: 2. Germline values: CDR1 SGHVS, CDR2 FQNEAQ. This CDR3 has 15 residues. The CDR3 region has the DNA TGTGCCAGCAGCTTAGGGCTAGCGGGAGCCTACGAGCAGTACTTC. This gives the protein CASSLGLAGAYEQYF.

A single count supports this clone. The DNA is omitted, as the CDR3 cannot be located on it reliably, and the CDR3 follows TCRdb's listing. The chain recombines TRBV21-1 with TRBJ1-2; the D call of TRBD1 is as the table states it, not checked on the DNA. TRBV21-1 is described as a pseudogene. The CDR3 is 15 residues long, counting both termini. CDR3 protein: CASSKFGQGSCGYTF.

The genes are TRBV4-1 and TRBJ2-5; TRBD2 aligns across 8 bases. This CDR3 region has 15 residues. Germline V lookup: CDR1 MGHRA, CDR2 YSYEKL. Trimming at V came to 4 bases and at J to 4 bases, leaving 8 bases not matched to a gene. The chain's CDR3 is CASSLRGVTRETQYF. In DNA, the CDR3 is TGCGCCAGCAGCCTGCGGGGGGTCACCAGAGAGACCCAGTACTTC.

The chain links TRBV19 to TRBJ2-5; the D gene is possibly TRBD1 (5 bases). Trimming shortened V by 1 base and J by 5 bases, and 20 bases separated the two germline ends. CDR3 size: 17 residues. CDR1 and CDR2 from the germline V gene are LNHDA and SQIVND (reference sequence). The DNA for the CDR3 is TGTGCCAGTAGTATAGTGCGAGGTCCCCTGGGGCAGGAGACCCAGTACTTC. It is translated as CASSIVRGPLGQETQYF.

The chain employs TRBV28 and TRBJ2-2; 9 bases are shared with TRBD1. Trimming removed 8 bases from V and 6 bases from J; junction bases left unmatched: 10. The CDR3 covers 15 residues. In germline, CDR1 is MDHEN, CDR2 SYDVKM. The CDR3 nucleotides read TGTGCCAGCCTGAGGGACAGGGTTACACCCGGGGAGCTGTTTTTT. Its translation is CASLRDRVTPGELFF. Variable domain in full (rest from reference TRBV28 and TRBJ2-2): DVKVTQSSRYLVKRTGEKVFLECVQDMDHENMFWYRQDPGLGLRLIYFSYDVKMKEKGDIPEGYSVSREKKERFSLILESASTNQTSMYLCASLRDRVTPGELFFGEGSRLTVL.

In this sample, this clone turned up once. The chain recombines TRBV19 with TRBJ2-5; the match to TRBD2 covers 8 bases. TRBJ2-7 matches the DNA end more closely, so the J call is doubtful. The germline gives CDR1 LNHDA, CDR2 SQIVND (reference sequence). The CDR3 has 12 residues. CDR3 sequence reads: CASSGGAYEQYF. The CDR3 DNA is TGTGCCAGTTCCGGGGGGGCGTACGAGCAGTACTTC.

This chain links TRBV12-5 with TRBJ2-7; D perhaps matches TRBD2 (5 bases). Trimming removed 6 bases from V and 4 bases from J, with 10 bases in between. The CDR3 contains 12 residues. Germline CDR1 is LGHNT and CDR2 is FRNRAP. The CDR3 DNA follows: TGTGCTAGTGGCCCAGCGGCGTACGAGCAGTACTTC. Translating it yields CASGPAAYEQYF. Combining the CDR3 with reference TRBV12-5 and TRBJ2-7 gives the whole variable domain DARVTQTPRHKVTEMGQEVTMRCQPILGHNTVFWYRQTMMQGLELLAYFRNRAPLDDSGMPKDRFSAEMPDATLATLKIQPSEPRDSAVYFCASGPAAYEQYFGPGTRLTVT.